This is a list of T cell receptor beta chains from one sample in a study of cytomegalovirus exposure and HLA in healthy donors. Sequencing used immunoSEQ multiplex PCR; TCRdb keeps in-frame clones, though not all of them. The repertoire holds under 150,000 clones, roughly 82% seen once, with over 1% in the top ten. Sequenced input: PBMCs. These receptors were obtained from a boy under 18 in good health and CMV-seronegative. The CDR3 runs from the conserved cysteine through the conserved F or W. The D gene is left open where the match is weak. Clone size is stated in some rows and not others, as once, few, many or a class when expanded.

>TRBV21-1|NA|TRBJ2-7|NA
CAIPGTGHPEQYF
TGTGCCATTCCCGGGACAGGACATCCCGAGCAGTACTTC
>TRBV18|TRBD1|TRBJ1-1|NA
CASSPEQGFTEAFF
TGTGCCAGCTCACCGGAACAGGGGTTCACTGAAGCTTTCTTT
>TRBV4-3|TRBD2|TRBJ2-1|NA
CASSQVSGMGLEQFF
TGCGCCAGCAGCCAAGTTAGCGGGATGGGGCTTGAGCAGTTCTTC
>TRBV30|NA|TRBJ1-1|few
CAWSESGGTEAFF
TGTGCCTGGAGTGAATCGGGGGGCACTGAAGCTTTCTTT
>TRBV6-6|NA|TRBJ2-7|NA
CASSYSSGHSSYEQYF
TGTGCCAGCAGTTACTCTTCGGGACATAGCTCCTACGAGCAGTACTTC
>TRBV30|TRBD1|TRBJ2-7|NA
CAWKPGTGEPYEQYF
TGTGCCTGGAAACCCGGGACAGGGGAGCCCTACGAGCAGTACTTC
>TRBV6-4|TRBD1|TRBJ2-1|NA
CASSEGTAIYLEYNEQFF
TGTGCCAGCAGTGAGGGGACAGCAATCTATCTTGAGTACAATGAGCAGTTCTTC
>TRBV19|TRBD2|TRBJ2-1|NA
CASSFAGLAGADEQFF
TGTGCCAGTAGTTTCGCCGGACTAGCGGGAGCTGATGAGCAGTTCTTC
>TRBV6-5|TRBD1|TRBJ1-4|few
CASSEVGQANEKLFF
TGTGCCAGCAGCGAGGTCGGACAGGCTAATGAAAAACTGTTTTTT
>TRBV7-9|TRBD1|TRBJ1-4|NA
CASSYWTGMGEKLFF
TGTGCCAGCAGCTACTGGACAGGGATGGGTGAAAAACTGTTTTTT
>TRBV7-8|TRBD2|TRBJ2-1|NA
CASSLGPPLAVREQFF
TGTGCCAGCAGCTTAGGCCCCCCCCTAGCGGTCCGTGAGCAGTTCTTC
>TRBV28|NA|TRBJ2-1|NA
CASSARGEQFF
TGTGCCAGCAGTGCTCGGGGGGAGCAGTTCTTC
>TRBV6-5|TRBD1|TRBJ1-1|NA
CASGQGGNTEAFF
TGTGCCAGCGGTCAGGGGGGGAACACTGAAGCTTTCTTT
>TRBV4-2|TRBD2|TRBJ2-7|NA
CASSAGTTSFHEQYF
TGTGCCAGCAGCGCAGGGACGACTAGCTTCCACGAGCAGTACTTC
>TRBV18|NA|TRBJ2-7|few
CASSGTSNEQYF
TGTGCCAGCTCGGGGACATCCAACGAGCAGTACTTC
>TRBV4-3|NA|TRBJ1-2|NA
CASSQDRDTYYGYTF
TGCGCCAGCAGCCAAGATAGGGACACCTACTATGGCTACACCTTC
>TRBV7-3|NA|TRBJ2-2|NA
CASSSHYNTGELFF
TGTGCCAGCAGCTCGCACTATAACACCGGGGAGCTGTTTTTT
>TRBV7-9|NA|TRBJ2-7|NA
CASSFDSPYEQYF
TGTGCCAGCAGTTTCGACAGCCCCTACGAGCAGTACTTC
>TRBV7-2|TRBD1|TRBJ1-1|NA
CASSFWDSSYEAFF
TGTGCCAGCAGCTTTTGGGACAGCTCGTACGAAGCTTTCTTT
>TRBV25-1|NA|TRBJ1-4|few
CATAGLTNEKLFF
TGTGCCACCGCGGGACTGACTAATGAAAAACTGTTTTTT
>TRBV5-1|TRBD1|TRBJ2-5|NA
CASRKVPGTGGLETQYF
TGCGCCAGCAGAAAGGTACCCGGGACAGGGGGCTTAGAGACCCAGTACTTC
>TRBV27|TRBD1|TRBJ2-1|NA
CASSLAGTAYNEQFF
TGTGCCAGCAGTTTGGCCGGGACAGCTTACAATGAGCAGTTCTTC
>TRBV30|TRBD2|TRBJ2-7|NA
CAQKGKGTTYEQYF
TGTGCCCAAAAGGGTAAAGGGACTACCTACGAGCAGTACTTC
>TRBV18|TRBD1|TRBJ1-1|NA
CASSRDREIAFF
TGTGCCAGCTCTCGGGACAGGGAGATAGCTTTCTTT
>TRBV29-1|NA|TRBJ1-1|NA
CSVEGNTEAFF
TGCAGCGTTGAGGGCAACACTGAAGCTTTCTTT
>TRBV29-1|TRBD2|TRBJ2-5|NA
CSVATSGRAGETQYF
TGCAGCGTCGCGACTAGCGGGAGGGCAGGAGAGACCCAGTACTTC